This record looks at one T cell receptor beta chain sequence and its context. This sample is drawn from a study of blood T cell repertoires in COVID-19. Study-wide background: The United States, Italy and Spain were the sources of the acute and convalescent COVID-19 samples. PBMCs, B-cell-depleted T cells, or T cells were the source of the cDNA or gDNA that made up the material.

Original processing methods: Estimates of nucleated cell counts were drawn from the amplification of reference gene primers. Libraries were prepared by immunoSEQ multiplex PCR; TCRdb keeps only in-frame clonotypes and omits some of them. V and J calls and clone size follow that table, whereas D and trimming were derived from the DNA. The sample yields 190,000 or so clones, approximately 94% seen once. The trim removed 2 bases at V and 8 bases at J, leaving 19 bases unmatched. CDR1 and CDR2 (germline): SGHVS, FNYEAQ. The CDR3 has 20 residues. This chain connects TRBV7-6 to TRBJ2-1; 12 nucleotides agree with TRBD1. Material for sequencing was peripheral blood. This sequence was found in a man aged 25 to 45 with COVID-19, enrolled during active disease. The chain's CDR3 is CASSLKGTVGTGGGHYEQFF. CDR3 DNA: TGTGCCAGCAGCTTAAAAGGGACGGTGGGGACAGGGGGCGGTCACTATGAGCAGTTCTTC.